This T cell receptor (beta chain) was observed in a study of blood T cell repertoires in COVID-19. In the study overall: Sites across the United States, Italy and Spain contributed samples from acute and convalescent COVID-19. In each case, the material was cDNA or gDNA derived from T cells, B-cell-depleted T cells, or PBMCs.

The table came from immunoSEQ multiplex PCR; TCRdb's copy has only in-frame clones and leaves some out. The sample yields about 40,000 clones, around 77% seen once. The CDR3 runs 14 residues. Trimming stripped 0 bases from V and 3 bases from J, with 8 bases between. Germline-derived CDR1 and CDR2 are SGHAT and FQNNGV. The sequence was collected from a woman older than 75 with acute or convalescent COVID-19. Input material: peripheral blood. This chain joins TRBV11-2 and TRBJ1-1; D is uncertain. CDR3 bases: TGTGCCAGCAGCTTAGATCCATCATACACTGAAGCTTTCTTT. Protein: CASSLDPSYTEAFF.